These T cell receptor beta chains were read from a single sample in a study of breast tumors, draining lymph nodes, adjacent tissues. From the multiplex PCR reads, TCRdb called clonotypes with MiXCR, one entry per CDR3 protein. Among about 170,000 distinct CDR3 sequences listed, around a third were seen once. The sequenced sample consisted of axillary lymph node tissue. The receptors were gathered from a female donor with breast cancer. Some clones in this sample may be carry-over from other donors' samples. Each CDR3 is given with its conserved first and last residue. Each record gives: D gene, CDR3 length, V gene, clone size, J gene, CDR3 DNA, CDR3 protein. A D gene is named only where the DNA matches it firmly. Size is omitted from some rows. Given values are once, few, many or a class for expanded clones.

>-|17|TRBV9|-|TRBJ2-6
TGCGCCAGCAGCGTAGGTAACAGTGACTCTGGGGCCACCGTCCTGACTTTC
CASSVGNSDSGATVLTF
>TRBD1|14|TRBV6-5|-|TRBJ1-4
TGTGCCAGCAGGCGAGAGACAGGGCATGAAAAACTGTTTTTT
CASRRETGHEKLFF
>-|10|TRBV2|-|TRBJ1-2
TGTGCCAGCAGCGACTATGGCTACACCTTC
CASSDYGYTF
>TRBD2|13|TRBV20-1|many|TRBJ2-7
TGCAGTGCTGGGGGGGGAAACAACTACGAGCAGTACTTC
CSAGGGNNYEQYF
>TRBD2|14|TRBV5-1|many|TRBJ2-7
TGCGCCAGCGCCAGCGGGGGCGTCCCCTACGAGCAGTACTTC
CASASGGVPYEQYF
>TRBD1|15|TRBV24-1|-|TRBJ1-5
TGTGCCACCAGTGATGCCGGGACAGGGATACAGCCCCAGCATTTT
CATSDAGTGIQPQHF
>-|14|TRBV11-2|many|TRBJ2-7
TGTGCCAGCAGCTATGGGGGTGTGGCCTACGAGCAGTACTTC
CASSYGGVAYEQYF
>-|14|TRBV10-1|-|TRBJ1-5
TGCGCCAGTCACGGACAGAGGAGCAATCAGCTCCAGCATTTT
CASHGQRSNQLQHF
>-|15|TRBV7-6|many|TRBJ2-1
TGTGCCAGCAGCCTGGGACCTAGCAGGGTTAATGAGCAGTTCTTC
CASSLGPSRVNEQFF
>TRBD1|17|TRBV28|few|TRBJ2-6
TGTGCCAGCAGCCGAGGACAGGGGAGCTCTGGGGCCAACGTCCTGACTTTC
CASSRGQGSSGANVLTF
>TRBD1|16|TRBV15|-|TRBJ1-5
TGTGCCACCAGCAGCTTGGAGGGACAGTACAATCAGCCCCAGCATTTT
CATSSLEGQYNQPQHF
>TRBD1|16|TRBV7-9|many|TRBJ2-2
TGTGCCAGCAGCGTTGACAGGGACCTTCGTAGCGGGGAGCTGTTTTTT
CASSVDRDLRSGELFF
>-|17|TRBV20-1|many|TRBJ1-5
TGCAGTGCTAGAGATCGGCTCGGTGACAGAAGAAATCAGCCCCAGCATTTT
CSARDRLGDRRNQPQHF
>TRBD2|16|TRBV29-1|many|TRBJ2-3
TGCAGCGTTGGAGGACTAGCGGGGGACACCACAGATACGCAGTATTTT
CSVGGLAGDTTDTQYF
>-|12|TRBV7-8|once|TRBJ2-2
TGTGCCAGCAGCCACGGACAGGGGGAGCTGTTTTTT
CASSHGQGELFF
>TRBD2|16|TRBV9|-|TRBJ2-1
TGTGCCGGCAGCGGTCTGTCGGGGGGGCCATACAATGGGCAGTTCTTC
CAGSGLSGGPYNGQFF
>-|15|TRBV18|few|TRBJ1-1
TGTGCCAGCTCACCAGAACAGGGAAAGAACACTGAAGCTTTCTTT
CASSPEQGKNTEAFF
>-|14|TRBV29-1|many|TRBJ2-3
TGCAGCGTTGATTCTGAAAGGGGCACAGATACGCAGTATTTT
CSVDSERGTDTQYF
>-|15|TRBV7-9|-|TRBJ1-2
TGTGCCAGCAGCTTTATGGTGGGGGGCGCGTCTGGCTACCCCTTC
CASSFMVGGASGYPF
>-|13|TRBV20-1|few|TRBJ2-5
TGCAGTGCTAGCCGGACGGAACAAGAGACCCAGTACTTC
CSASRTEQETQYF
>-|11|TRBV9|many|TRBJ1-1
TGTGCCAGCGGGGCCAACACTGAAGCTTTCTTT
CASGANTEAFF
>-|13|TRBV18|few|TRBJ2-7
TGTGCCAGCTCGCCATCTTGGGGATACGAGCAGTACTTC
CASSPSWGYEQYF
>-|13|TRBV4-3|-|TRBJ2-3
TGCGCCAGCAGCCAAGATTCAGGGATCGGGCAGTATTTT
CASSQDSGIGQYF
>-|15|TRBV18|many|TRBJ2-7
TGTGCCAGCTCGGGCGGCAGCGGAAAACTCTACGAGCAGTACTTC
CASSGGSGKLYEQYF
>-|16|TRBV5-6|many|TRBJ2-7
TGTGCCAGCAGCCTAGGGCCGGGACGGTGGGACCGCGAGCAGTACTTC
CASSLGPGRWDREQYF
>TRBD2|15|TRBV27|-|TRBJ2-3
TGTGCCAGCAGTTTTAGCGGGAGGGTAAGGGATACGCAGTATTTT
CASSFSGRVRDTQYF
>-|17|TRBV29-1|many|TRBJ2-3
TGCAGCGTTCTAGAGGACGGCACTCCCCCAAGCACAGATACGCAGTATTTT
CSVLEDGTPPSTDTQYF
>TRBD1|18|TRBV14|many|TRBJ2-1
TGTGCCAGCAGCCAAGGGGGCCACGGGACAGGGAGGTTCAATGAGCAGTTCTTC
CASSQGGHGTGRFNEQFF
>-|14|TRBV5-1|many|TRBJ2-5
TGCGCCAGCAGCTTGGGGGACCCCCCTCAGACCCAGTACTTC
CASSLGDPPQTQYF
>-|17|TRBV7-9|many|TRBJ1-2
TGTGCCAGCAGCCTCCCGGGCCCGGCGAACCCTAACTATGGCTACACCTTC
CASSLPGPANPNYGYTF
>-|14|TRBV25-1|-|TRBJ1-6
TGTGCCAGCAGTGAATTTGGGGCCAATTCACCCCTCCACTTT
CASSEFGANSPLHF
>TRBD1|15|TRBV5-1|many|TRBJ1-5
TGCGCCAGCAGCATAGGGACAGCTAGCAATCAGCCCCAGCATTTT
CASSIGTASNQPQHF
>-|14|TRBV25-1|many|TRBJ1-6
TGTGCCAGCAGTGACGGTGCTTATAATTCACCCCTCCACTTT
CASSDGAYNSPLHF
>TRBD1|15|TRBV5-1|-|TRBJ1-1
TGCGCCAGCAGCTTGGGGACAGGGGTGAGCACTGAAGCTTTCTTT
CASSLGTGVSTEAFF
>-|15|TRBV12-3/TRBV12-4|-|TRBJ1-1
TGTGCCAGCAGTCAGGACGGGGCGGGGAGCGGTGAAGCTTTCTTT
CASSQDGAGSGEAFF
>TRBD1|17|TRBV20-1|few|TRBJ1-1
TGCAGTGCTAGAGCAACCCTAATTGGACAGGGACGGGGTGAAGCTTTCTTT
CSARATLIGQGRGEAFF
>-|11|TRBV30|few|TRBJ1-1
TGTGCCTGGAACCGCGGTGCTGAAGCTTTCTTT
CAWNRGAEAFF
>-|14|TRBV27|many|TRBJ1-2
TGTGCCAGCAGTTTAAGGGACACCAACTATGGCTACACCTTC
CASSLRDTNYGYTF
>-|15|TRBV12-3/TRBV12-4|many|TRBJ1-5
TGTGCCAGCAGTTTAGGGGGAGCTAGCAATCAGCCCCAGCATTTT
CASSLGGASNQPQHF
>-|15|TRBV15|many|TRBJ2-6
TGTGCCACCAGCAGGGCCGCGGGCGGGGCCAACGTCCTGACTTTC
CATSRAAGGANVLTF
>TRBD2|18|TRBV19|once|TRBJ2-1
TGTGCCAGTAGTATAGTTACGACTAGCGGGAGTGGGTACAATGAGCAGTTCTTC
CASSIVTTSGSGYNEQFF
>-|14|TRBV20-1|-|TRBJ2-7
TGCAGTGCTAGTCTTCCACGCGGGTCCTACGAGCAGTACTTC
CSASLPRGSYEQYF
>-|12|TRBV4-1|-|TRBJ2-1
TGCGCCAGCAGCCAAGTCAGTAATGAGCAGTTCTTC
CASSQVSNEQFF
>TRBD1|15|TRBV5-5|once|TRBJ2-2
TGTGCCAGCAGCTTAAGACAGGGGAGGACCGGGGAGCTGTTTTTT
CASSLRQGRTGELFF
>-|19|TRBV14|many|TRBJ2-5
TGTGCCAGCAGCCAAGATGGGGGGCCTTTTCGGACAAATCGAGAGACCCAGTACTTC
CASSQDGGPFRTNRETQYF
>-|13|TRBV19|many|TRBJ1-5
TGTGCCAGTAGTGAAGGGACGAACCAGCCCCAGCATTTT
CASSEGTNQPQHF
>TRBD1|16|TRBV7-3|-|TRBJ1-6
TGTGCCAGCAGCTTATTGTTTCGGAGGGGGCAATCACCCCTCCACTTT
CASSLLFRRGQSPLHF
>TRBD2|18|TRBV3-1|many|TRBJ2-3
TGTGCCAGCAGCCAAGGTGGCCTAGCGGGGGGGCTTGGAGATACGCAGTATTTT
CASSQGGLAGGLGDTQYF
>-|12|TRBV28|many|TRBJ2-7
TGTGCCAGCAGTTCAAGGGCCCACGAGCAGTACTTC
CASSSRAHEQYF
>-|12|TRBV18|many|TRBJ2-2
TGTGCCAGCTCACCAGATCCCGGGGAGCTGTTTTTT
CASSPDPGELFF
>-|16|TRBV5-1|many|TRBJ2-6
TGCGCCAGCAGCGTCCAACTGTTCTCTGGGGCCAACGTCCTGACTTTC
CASSVQLFSGANVLTF
>TRBD1|17|TRBV28|-|TRBJ1-5
TGTGCCAGCAGTTTAGGAGGGACAGGGGGTTTATATCAGCCCCAGCATTTT
CASSLGGTGGLYQPQHF
>TRBD1|12|TRBV30|few|TRBJ1-1
TGTGCCTGGGACAGGGGACGGACTGAAGCTTTCTTT
CAWDRGRTEAFF
>TRBD1|14|TRBV7-2|-|TRBJ1-4
TGTGCCAGCACCGAGGGGGCGGCTAATGAAAAACTGTTTTTT
CASTEGAANEKLFF
>TRBD2|15|TRBV3-1|many|TRBJ2-7
TGTGCCAGCAGCCAACAAGTGGGAGGGCCGTGGGAGCAGTACTTC
CASSQQVGGPWEQYF
>-|15|TRBV6-5|many|TRBJ2-5
TGTGCCAGCAGGCCACAATTCACCGGACAAGAGACCCAGTACTTC
CASRPQFTGQETQYF
>-|16|TRBV15|many|TRBJ2-5
TGTGCCACCAGCTCAAGCCAGGATAGCATGGGAGAGACCCAGTACTTC
CATSSSQDSMGETQYF
>-|14|TRBV7-2|-|TRBJ1-5
TGTGCCAGCAGCTTAGGAACTAGCGGGATGCCCCAGCATTTT
CASSLGTSGMPQHF
>-|17|TRBV4-1|many|TRBJ2-3
TGCGCCAGCAGCCAAGAGGGGACAACCTTTAGCACAGATACGCAGTATTTT
CASSQEGTTFSTDTQYF